These 3 T cell receptor beta chains were sequenced from one sample in a study of shared clonotypes between healthy human individuals. Sequencing used immunoSEQ multiplex PCR; TCRdb keeps in-frame clones, though not all of them. This table has millions of clones, over 85% appearing once. The specimen was naive CD4+ T cells sorted from blood. Subset defined: CD45RA+ positively selected. All receptors come from a man aged 18-30 years in good health.

For this clone: Other nucleotide sequences from this sample produce the same CDR3. The rearrangement uses TRBV7-2 and TRBJ2-2; no clear D. Germline assignment: CDR1 SGHTA and CDR2 FQGNSA. Trimming pared 0 bases from V and 4 bases from J, leaving 3 bases between. The CDR3 consists of 13 residues. CDR3 region: CASSLARTGELFF. The CDR3 nucleotides read TGTGCCAGCAGCTTAGCGCGCACCGGGGAGCTGTTTTTT.

As to this clone: Other DNA sequences within the sample encode an identical CDR3. The chain combines TRBV13 with TRBJ2-7; TRBD1 matches at 8 bases. Germline V lookup: CDR1 PRHDT, CDR2 FYEKMQ (reference sequence). The J segment lost 3 bases and the V segment lost 0 bases, leaving 4 bases of the junction unmatched. The length of the CDR3 is 15 residues. The CDR3 bases are TGTGCCAGCAGCTTAGGCCGTGACAGGGGCTACGAGCAGTACTTC. Translation: CASSLGRDRGYEQYF.

Of note for this clone: The sample carries other DNA sequences with the same CDR3. This rearrangement joins TRBV6-6 to TRBJ1-3; D ambiguous. Germline V lookup: CDR1 MNHNY, CDR2 SVGAGI (reference sequence). The CDR3 is 14 amino acids. V gave up 2 bases and J gave up 0 bases, with 5 bases separating them. The CDR3 DNA sequence: TGTGCCAGCAGTTACACGGACTCTGGAAACACCATATATTTT. It translates to CASSYTDSGNTIYF.